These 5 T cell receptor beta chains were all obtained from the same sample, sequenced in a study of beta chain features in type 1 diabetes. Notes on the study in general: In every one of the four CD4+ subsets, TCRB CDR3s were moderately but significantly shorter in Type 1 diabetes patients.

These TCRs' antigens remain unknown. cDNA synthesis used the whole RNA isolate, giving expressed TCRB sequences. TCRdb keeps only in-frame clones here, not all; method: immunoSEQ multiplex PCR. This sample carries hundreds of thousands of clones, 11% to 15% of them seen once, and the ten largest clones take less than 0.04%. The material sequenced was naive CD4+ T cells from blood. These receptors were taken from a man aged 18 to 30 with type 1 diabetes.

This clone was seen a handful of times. For the CDR3, the DNA is TGTGCCAGCAGCGGAACCTATAATTCACCCCTCCACTTT. Amino acids: CASSGTYNSPLHF. V and J are TRBV6-6 and TRBJ1-6, with D unresolved. The CDR3 sequence is 13 residues long. CDR1 and CDR2 from the germline V gene are MNHNY and SVGAGI (reference sequence). V gave up 6 bases and J gave up 2 bases, with 5 bases separating them.

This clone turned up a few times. The CDR3 nucleotides read TGTGCCAGCTCACCGGTCCGGGACGTCTCCTACGAGCAGTACTTC. Its protein product is CASSPVRDVSYEQYF. This chain joins TRBV18 and TRBJ2-7, with D tentatively TRBD1 or TRBD2 (5 bases each). The germline V gene has CDR1 KGHSH and CDR2 LQKENI. The CDR3 is 15 amino acids. V gave up 3 bases and J gave up 0 bases, with 12 bases separating them.

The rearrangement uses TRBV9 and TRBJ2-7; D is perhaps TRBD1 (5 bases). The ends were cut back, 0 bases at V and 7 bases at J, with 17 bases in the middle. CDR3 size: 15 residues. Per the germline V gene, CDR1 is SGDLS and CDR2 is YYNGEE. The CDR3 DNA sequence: TGTGCCAGCAGCGTAGCCGCAGGGTCGGAGTATGAGCAGTACTTC. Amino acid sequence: CASSVAAGSEYEQYF.

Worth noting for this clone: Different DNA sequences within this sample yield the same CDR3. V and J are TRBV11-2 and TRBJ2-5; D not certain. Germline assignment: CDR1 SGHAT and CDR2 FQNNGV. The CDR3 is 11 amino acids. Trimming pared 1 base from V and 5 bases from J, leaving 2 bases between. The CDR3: CASSLVETQYF. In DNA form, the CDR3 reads TGTGCCAGCAGCTTAGTGGAGACCCAGTACTTC.

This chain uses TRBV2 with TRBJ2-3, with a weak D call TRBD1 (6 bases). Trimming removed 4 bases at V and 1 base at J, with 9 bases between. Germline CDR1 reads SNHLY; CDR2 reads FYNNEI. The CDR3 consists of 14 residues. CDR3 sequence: CASSGQVRTDTQYF. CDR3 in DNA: TGTGCCAGCAGTGGACAGGTCCGCACAGATACGCAGTATTTT.